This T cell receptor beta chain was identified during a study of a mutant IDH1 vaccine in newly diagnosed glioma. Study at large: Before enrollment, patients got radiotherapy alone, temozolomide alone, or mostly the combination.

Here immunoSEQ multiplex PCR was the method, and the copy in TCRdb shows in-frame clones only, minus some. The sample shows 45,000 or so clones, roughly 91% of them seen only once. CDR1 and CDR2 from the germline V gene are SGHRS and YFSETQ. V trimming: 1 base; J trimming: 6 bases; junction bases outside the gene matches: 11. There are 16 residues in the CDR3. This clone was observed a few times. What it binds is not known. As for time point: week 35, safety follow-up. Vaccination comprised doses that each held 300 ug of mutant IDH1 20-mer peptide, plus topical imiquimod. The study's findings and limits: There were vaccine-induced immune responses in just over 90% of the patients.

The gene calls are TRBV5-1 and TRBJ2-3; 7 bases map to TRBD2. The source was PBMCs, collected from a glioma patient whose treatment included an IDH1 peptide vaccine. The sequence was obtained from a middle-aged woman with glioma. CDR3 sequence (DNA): TGCGCCAGCAGCTTGACTGAGGGAGGGCCCAGGGATACGCAGTATTTT. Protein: CASSLTEGGPRDTQYF.